This T cell receptor (beta chain) was profiled in a study of blood T cell repertoires in COVID-19. For the study at large: Samples of COVID-19 (acute and convalescent) were obtained from the United States, Italy and Spain. PBMCs, B-cell-depleted T cells, or T cells provided the cDNA or gDNA that made up the material.

CDR1 and CDR2 from the germline V gene are SGHNT and YYREEE (reference sequence). The length of the CDR3 is 13 residues. The junction had 6 bases not matched to a gene; V was cut back by 5 bases and J by 5 bases. Original methodology: Reference gene primer amplification gave estimated nucleated cell counts. Sequenced by immunoSEQ multiplex PCR; TCRdb stores in-frame clones only, minus some. V and J calls and clone size come straight from that table; D and trimming were deduced from the DNA. Counted here are over 75,000 clones, roughly 86% occurring once; the ten biggest clones make up around 1.3%. The rearrangement uses TRBV5-4 and TRBJ2-7; 8 bases map to TRBD2. The specimen sequenced was peripheral blood. The sequence came from a woman aged 80 or older with acute or convalescent COVID-19. The CDR3, as DNA: TGTGCCAGCAGACGAAGCGGGAGCCACGAGCAGTACTTC. Encoded protein: CASRRSGSHEQYF.